This T cell receptor (beta chain) was recovered during a study of blood T cell repertoires in COVID-19. Study as a whole: T cells, B-cell-depleted T cells, or PBMCs supplied cDNA or gDNA.

Per the germline V gene, CDR1 is MGHDK and CDR2 is SYGVNS. V gave up 6 bases and J gave up 8 bases, with 19 bases separating them. CDR3 length: 14 amino acids. Per the study methods: Amplification with reference gene primers provided the estimates of nucleated cell counts. TCRdb's table, derived via immunoSEQ multiplex PCR, lists solely in-frame clones and lacks some. For V, J and clone size, that table is used; D and trimming come from the DNA. The sample includes about 210,000 clones, roughly 86% seen only once; the top ten take 12%. V is TRBV25-1 and J is TRBJ1-2; D is possibly TRBD1 (6 bases). Material for sequencing was peripheral blood. The TCR sequence derives from a woman aged 40 to 55 with acute or convalescent COVID-19. The CDR3 is CASSPEHRVLGYTF. The CDR3 coding sequence is TGTGCCAGCAGCCCGGAGCACAGGGTTTTGGGCTACACCTTC.